This note documents a single T cell receptor (beta chain) sequence. The RNA input was about 0.45 to 1 ug, and it was reverse transcribed with random hexamers. A single record per CDR3 protein comes from TCRdb applying MiXCR to the immunoSEQ multiplex PCR reads. The repertoire holds fewer than 90,000 distinct CDR3 sequences, with approximately 93% as singletons. The record originates from a study of CD8 T cells in Susac syndrome. This CDR3 has 16 amino acids. Germline-derived CDR1 and CDR2 are LNHDA and SQIVND (reference sequence). Trimming took 3 bases from V and 7 from J; bases not matched to a gene: 8.

The sequenced sample was CD8+ T cells from PBMCs. The chain links TRBV19 to TRBJ2-1, with 11 nucleotides matching TRBD2. The receptor was isolated from a human donor with Susac syndrome. Here the CDR3 DNA reads TGTGCCAGTAGTATGGATCTAGCGGGAGGTCTGAATGAGCAGTTCTTC. Translating gives CASSMDLAGGLNEQFF.